The clone carrying this TCR beta chain was seen at least ten times. Its matching antigen is unknown. TCRdb reprocessed the 5' RACE reads via MiXCR and lists one record per CDR3 protein. In the table there are tens of thousands of distinct CDR3 sequences, over 6.5% of which are singletons. The data stem from a study of T-cell memory formation after mild COVID-19. Study context: Largely donor-specific sequence clusters came from two donors.

The CDR3 has 12 amino acids. From germline, CDR1 is MNHEY and CDR2 SVGAGI. V lost 10 bases and J 4 bases, leaving 14 bases between the germline ends. Points from the study as a whole: Contracting clones from day 15 to 85 had balanced CD4/CD8; later expanders favoured CD4+. Among contracting clones, CD4+ were mainly CM/EM and CD8+ enriched in EMRA.

This receptor was identified in an adult who had mild COVID-19 (a few samples of this study predate the infection). Cell type and time point are not known. The sequencing input was PBMCs or a T cell subset sorted from them (not recorded which). The chain is built from TRBV6-5 and TRBJ2-7; the D gene is possibly TRBD1 (5 bases). The CDR3 is CATKGMGYEQYF. CDR3 nucleotide sequence: TGTGCCACCAAGGGGATGGGTTACGAGCAGTACTTC.